This T cell receptor beta chain was retrieved from a study of blood T cells in healthy people across ages. Study results and limitations: Per million T cells, TCR beta diversity dropped roughly linearly as age increased.

Trimming took 0 bases from V and 0 from J; bases not matched to a gene: 6. The CDR3 spans 17 residues. Per germline, CDR1 SGHTA and CDR2 FQGTGA. Comments on this clonotype: Antigen specificity is unknown.

A second PCR, run for roughly 6 to 11 cycles, used a sample-barcoded 5' primer plus a J-beta primer mix. TCRdb analysed the 5' RACE reads with MiXCR anew, one entry per CDR3 protein. Of roughly 650,000 distinct CDR3 sequences in the sample, roughly 32% were seen once. This sequence joins TRBV7-3 and TRBJ2-3; 7 positions agree with TRBD2. The sequenced sample was blood. This clonotype was obtained from a woman of 80 years or more in good health. The CDR3 bases are TGTGCCAGCAGCTTAACTGGGGGGGGGGATAGCACAGATACGCAGTATTTT. Translated: CASSLTGGGDSTDTQYF.